Listed below are T cell receptor beta chains from one sample, sequenced in a study of metastatic and nonmetastatic thyroid tumors. TCRdb reassembled clones from the PCR reads with MiXCR. The sample has 34,000 or so clones; 35% are singletons. What was sequenced was tumor tissue. These receptors all come from a female donor with papillary thyroid cancer or a benign thyroid nodule (not recorded which). Some clones in this sample may be carry-over from other donors' samples. CDR3s include the opening cysteine and the closing phenylalanine or tryptophan. D genes are given only for firm matches. Size is stated for part of the rows, as once, few or many counts, or as a class when the clone is expanded.

abundance	v_gene	j_gene	d_gene	CDR3nt	CDR3aa
few	TRBV20-1	TRBJ2-7	TRBD1	TGCAGTGCAAGGGGACAGGGTCGTTACGAGCAGTACTTC	CSARGQGRYEQYF
few	TRBV10-3	TRBJ2-2	TRBD2	TGTGCCATCAGCCCTTTTTGGCGGGAGGAGACCCGGGAGCTGTTTTTT	CAISPFWREETRELFF
NA	TRBV7-3	TRBJ2-1	NA	TGTGCCAATAGGAGCTCCTACAATGAGCAGTTCTTC	CANRSSYNEQFF
NA	TRBV7-6	TRBJ1-6	TRBD1	TGTGCCAGCAGCCCTGGGACAGGGTTGAATTCACCCCTCCACTTT	CASSPGTGLNSPLHF
NA	TRBV28	TRBJ2-3	NA	TGTGCCAGCGGAATGACCCCCAACGCGGGTGGTACGCAGTATTTT	CASGMTPNAGGTQYF
NA	TRBV10-1	TRBJ1-3	NA	TGCGCCAGTGGACAGGGAAACACCATATATTTT	CASGQGNTIYF
few	TRBV9	TRBJ2-2	TRBD1	TGTGCCAGCAGCTTACAGGGGGAGACGAACACCGGGGAGCTGTTTTTT	CASSLQGETNTGELFF
few	TRBV6-5	TRBJ2-7	NA	TGTGCCAGCAGTTACGAACGGACAGCCGGGCAGTACTTC	CASSYERTAGQYF
NA	TRBV11-1	TRBJ2-1	NA	TGTGCCAGCAGCTTAGCACGGGGAGGCTCCTACAATGAGCAGTTCTTC	CASSLARGGSYNEQFF
few	TRBV12-3/TRBV12-4	TRBJ2-2	TRBD2	TGTGCCAGCAGCTCCAGCGGGAAAGGGCCCGGGGAGCTGTTTTTT	CASSSSGKGPGELFF
NA	TRBV7-9	TRBJ1-1	NA	TGTGCCAGCAGCTTAGAACAGTCAGATGAAGCTTTCTTT	CASSLEQSDEAFF
NA	TRBV3-1	TRBJ2-5	NA	TGTGCCAGCAGCCACAGGGAGACCCAGTACTTC	CASSHRETQYF
NA	TRBV7-9	TRBJ2-2	TRBD1	TGTGCCAGCAGCGTCGGGACAGGGAACACCGGGGAGCTGTTTTTT	CASSVGTGNTGELFF
NA	TRBV28	TRBJ1-1	NA	TGTGCCAGCAGACTGGACTTGAACACTGAAGCTTTCTTT	CASRLDLNTEAFF
few	TRBV6-1	TRBJ2-7	NA	TGTGCCAGCAGCCCCCCGGGGATCTACGAGCAGTACTTC	CASSPPGIYEQYF
few	TRBV9	TRBJ2-2	NA	TGTGCCAGCAGCGTATTCAAGGTTACCGGGGAGCTGTTTTTT	CASSVFKVTGELFF
NA	TRBV5-1	TRBJ2-7	NA	TGCGCCAGCAGCTTGGACATGGCTCAAAAAACTTACGAGCAGTACTTC	CASSLDMAQKTYEQYF
NA	TRBV5-8	TRBJ2-3	NA	TGTGCCAGCAGCTTGGTTCTGGGTCGCACAGATACGCAGTATTTT	CASSLVLGRTDTQYF